The present TCR beta chain was sequenced within a study of CD8+ T cells in alopecia areata. General study points: Scalp samples also contribute reads from the resident alphabeta T cells found in normal skin.

The CDR3 sequence is 15 residues long. V shed 5 bases, J shed 3 bases, and the junction held 6 bases outside the gene matches. Germline V CDR1 and CDR2: SEHNR, FQNEAQ (reference sequence). Extracted from the samples, RNA was reverse transcribed into cDNA to serve as the sequencing template. This table comes from immunoSEQ multiplex PCR, and its TCRdb copy is limited to in-frame clones, with some not included. The sample includes about 110,000 clones, approximately 61% seen only once; the top ten take approximately 23%. The count of this clone is one. Antigen: not known. Obtained from alopecia areata patients were lesional scalp punch biopsies along with peripheral blood.

This TCR was recovered from a human donor with alopecia areata. The chain has TRBV7-9 and TRBJ2-3, with 9 bases lining up with TRBD2. Material for sequencing was NKG2D-low CD8+ T cells sorted from blood. This chain's CDR3 is CASSQVTSGTDTQYF. The CDR3 DNA reads TGTGCCAGCAGCCAGGTGACTAGCGGAACAGATACGCAGTATTTT.